Listed below are T cell receptor beta chains from one sample, sequenced in a study of STAT5B mutations in CD4+ large granular lymphocyte leukemia. Clones were read by immunoSEQ multiplex PCR, and TCRdb kept only the in-frame ones, dropping some. The sample yields 30,000 to 35,000 clones, 87% seen once. Sequenced material: CD4+ T cells from blood buffy coats. The receptors derive from a human donor in good health. Both conserved end residues are trimmed from each CDR3. Each record gives: J gene, clone size, V gene, CDR3 protein. A clone size is listed for some rows: how often the clone was seen (once, few, many), or a class if it is expanded.

J gene: TRBJ1-3; clone size: -; V gene: TRBV28; CDR3 protein: ASSLLAGDGNTIY
J gene: TRBJ2-4; clone size: few; V gene: TRBV10-3; CDR3 protein: PGRGRASAKNIQY
J gene: TRBJ1-2; clone size: -; V gene: TRBV4-2; CDR3 protein: ASSQDQDRDGYT
J gene: TRBJ2-1; clone size: once; V gene: TRBV9; CDR3 protein: ASSVGGGSSGDEQF
J gene: TRBJ1-3; clone size: once; V gene: TRBV25-1; CDR3 protein: ASSGQGAGNTIY
J gene: TRBJ1-6; clone size: -; V gene: TRBV6-1; CDR3 protein: ASTQGYSPLH
J gene: TRBJ2-2; clone size: -; V gene: TRBV6-1; CDR3 protein: ASAIAGAGELF
J gene: TRBJ2-7; clone size: -; V gene: TRBV19; CDR3 protein: ASSRQGVTYEQY
J gene: TRBJ1-1; clone size: -; V gene: TRBV4-3; CDR3 protein: ASSQDRGVTAF
J gene: TRBJ1-5; clone size: -; V gene: TRBV19; CDR3 protein: ASRPGQGINQPQH
J gene: TRBJ2-7; clone size: -; V gene: TRBV4-1; CDR3 protein: ASSQGLAGAYEQY
J gene: TRBJ2-7; clone size: -; V gene: TRBV14; CDR3 protein: ASSQVNEQY
J gene: TRBJ1-1; clone size: -; V gene: TRBV15; CDR3 protein: ATSRDLDRGTEAF
J gene: TRBJ2-7; clone size: -; V gene: TRBV5-6; CDR3 protein: ASSSVAVSYEQY
J gene: TRBJ2-7; clone size: -; V gene: TRBV7-2; CDR3 protein: ATGHLPSYEQY
J gene: TRBJ2-3; clone size: -; V gene: TRBV15; CDR3 protein: ATGQGYTDTQY
J gene: TRBJ2-7; clone size: -; V gene: TRBV28; CDR3 protein: ASGRLAGFGEQY
J gene: TRBJ2-7; clone size: once; V gene: TRBV4-3; CDR3 protein: ASSQERTTAREQY
J gene: TRBJ1-1; clone size: -; V gene: TRBV2; CDR3 protein: ASSVFNTEAF
J gene: TRBJ2-1; clone size: -; V gene: TRBV20-1; CDR3 protein: SARGREGPF
J gene: TRBJ1-5; clone size: -; V gene: TRBV6-1; CDR3 protein: ASTEVWGSSNQPQH
J gene: TRBJ2-2; clone size: once; V gene: TRBV6-6; CDR3 protein: ASNTGGRVGELF
J gene: TRBJ1-1; clone size: once; V gene: TRBV29-1; CDR3 protein: SALQGANTEAF
J gene: TRBJ2-7; clone size: -; V gene: TRBV10-3; CDR3 protein: AISATSGRAYEQY
J gene: TRBJ2-7; clone size: few; V gene: TRBV9; CDR3 protein: ASSVGGRPYEQY
J gene: TRBJ1-1; clone size: -; V gene: TRBV28; CDR3 protein: ASNRQMNTEAF
J gene: TRBJ2-7; clone size: once; V gene: TRBV27; CDR3 protein: ASSPGTGGWYEQY
J gene: TRBJ2-1; clone size: once; V gene: TRBV15; CDR3 protein: ATSRDATVWQF
J gene: TRBJ2-1; clone size: -; V gene: TRBV7-2; CDR3 protein: ASSPPSGRSDNEQF
J gene: TRBJ2-7; clone size: -; V gene: TRBV5-1; CDR3 protein: ASSSGPSGAAYEQY
J gene: TRBJ1-1; clone size: -; V gene: TRBV6-5; CDR3 protein: ASSYRDRGTEAF
J gene: TRBJ2-7; clone size: -; V gene: TRBV7-8; CDR3 protein: ASSLAGTYNYEQY
J gene: TRBJ2-7; clone size: -; V gene: TRBV2; CDR3 protein: AIRDRGGEQY
J gene: TRBJ2-4; clone size: once; V gene: TRBV5-5; CDR3 protein: ASSLASSRDWNIQY
J gene: TRBJ2-1; clone size: -; V gene: TRBV5-5; CDR3 protein: ASSLLENREFDEQF
J gene: TRBJ1-1; clone size: -; V gene: TRBV19; CDR3 protein: ASSIDAGVNTEAF
J gene: TRBJ2-4; clone size: -; V gene: TRBV2; CDR3 protein: ASSESSLSKNIQY
J gene: TRBJ2-7; clone size: -; V gene: TRBV18; CDR3 protein: ASSPRDGLAGAEY
J gene: TRBJ2-7; clone size: -; V gene: TRBV7-8; CDR3 protein: ASSQFYEQY
J gene: TRBJ1-4; clone size: -; V gene: TRBV5-1; CDR3 protein: ASSLAGTGGINEKLF
J gene: TRBJ1-1; clone size: -; V gene: TRBV2; CDR3 protein: ASIGKGGTEAF
J gene: TRBJ1-5; clone size: -; V gene: TRBV10-3; CDR3 protein: AISGTGTDNQPQH
J gene: -; clone size: -; V gene: TRBV14; CDR3 protein: ASSPAGNPYEQY
J gene: TRBJ1-3; clone size: once; V gene: TRBV6-5; CDR3 protein: ASRDSQGGNTIY
J gene: TRBJ1-2; clone size: -; V gene: TRBV4-3; CDR3 protein: ASSQEGQGPHGYT
J gene: TRBJ1-2; clone size: -; V gene: TRBV5-1; CDR3 protein: ASSLGGPGDGGYT
J gene: TRBJ2-3; clone size: -; V gene: TRBV7-2; CDR3 protein: ASSPPTGTDTQY